This T cell receptor beta chain was profiled in a study of tumor-infiltrating lymphocytes in localized non-small cell lung cancer. CDR3 length: 12 residues. Germline V gene sequence: CDR1 GTSNPN, CDR2 SVGIG (reference sequence). Trimming removed 5 bases from V and 4 bases from J, with 11 bases in between. Sequencing was performed with immunoSEQ multiplex PCR; in TCRdb, only in-frame clones are kept and a portion is missing. This table has under 10,000 clones, about 78% appearing once. This sequence joins TRBV30 and TRBJ2-5; no definite D call. The receptor was isolated from a human donor with non-small cell lung cancer. The sample consisted of lung tumor tissue. The CDR3 spells CAWLTGAETQYF. In DNA form, the CDR3 reads TGTGCCTGGTTAACGGGCGCAGAGACCCAGTACTTC.